These 7 T cell receptor beta chains were all obtained from the same sample, sequenced in a study of blood T cell repertoires in COVID-19. Profiling relied on immunoSEQ multiplex PCR, and the TCRdb table lists in-frame clones only, not all of them. Of 100,000 or so clones listed, about 89% are singletons. The sequenced material came from peripheral blood. Receptor source: a man aged 55 to 70 with acute or convalescent COVID-19.

V and J are TRBV6-5 and TRBJ1-5; D is unclear. Trimming left V 5 bases short and J 3 bases short, with 11 bases between. Germline-derived CDR1 and CDR2 are MNHEY and SVGAGI. The CDR3 contains 14 residues. The DNA for the CDR3 is TGTGCCAGCAGTCCACGGGGATCCAATCAGCCCCAGCATTTT. As protein: CASSPRGSNQPQHF.

The chain combines TRBV7-9 with TRBJ1-5; TRBD1 aligns across 9 bases. CDR3 length: 14 residues. Trimming removed 3 bases from V and 4 bases from J; junction bases left unmatched: 1. CDR1 and CDR2 from the germline V gene are SEHNR and FQNEAQ (reference sequence). CDR3 DNA sequence: TGTGCCAGCAGCTTTGGGACAGGGAATCAGCCCCAGCATTTT. This gives the protein CASSFGTGNQPQHF.

This clone was recorded only once. V usage is TRBV7-9 and J usage is TRBJ1-3; no definite D call. Germline V gene lookup returns CDR1 SEHNR and CDR2 FQNEAQ (reference sequence). This CDR3 region has 15 residues. V was trimmed by 4 bases and J by 3 bases, leaving 13 bases between them. DNA for the CDR3: TGTGCCAGCAGCTCCGCGGGAAGAGGTGGAAACACCATATATTTT. Its translation is CASSSAGRGGNTIYF. The variable domain in full, completed from reference TRBV7-9 and TRBJ1-3, reads DTGVSQNPRHKITKRGQNVTFRCDPISEHNRLYWYRQTLGQGPEFLTYFQNEAQLEKSRLLSDRFSAERPKGSFSTLEIQRTEQGDSAMYLCASSSAGRGGNTIYFGEGSWLTVV.

The chain joins TRBV9 to TRBJ2-1, with 7 bases matching TRBD1. V was pared by 1 base and J by 8 bases, with 9 bases of the junction left unmatched. The germline CDR1 and CDR2 sequences are SGDLS and YYNGEE. The CDR3 length is 15 residues. The CDR3 DNA follows: TGTGCCAGCAGCGTACTCCCGGACAGGTACGATGAGCAGTTCTTC. Its translation: CASSVLPDRYDEQFF.

This rearrangement joins TRBV6-5 to TRBJ1-5; 8 bases are shared with TRBD1. The CDR3 sequence is 13 residues long. Looked up from germline, CDR1 is MNHEY and CDR2 is SVGAGI. Losses at the gene ends were 7 bases for V and 7 bases for J; bases not matched to a gene: 6. The CDR3 protein is CASTQDRVQPQHF. Written as DNA, the CDR3 is TGTGCCAGCACCCAGGACAGGGTACAGCCCCAGCATTTT.

The chain couples TRBV24-1 to TRBJ2-2, with D perhaps matching TRBD1 (7 bases). V gave up 5 bases and J gave up 4 bases, with 13 bases separating them. In germline, CDR1 is KGHDR, CDR2 SFDVKD. This CDR3 comprises 15 residues. As DNA, the CDR3 is TGTGCCACCAGTGTGGAGGGGGCGGGCACCGGGGAGCTGTTTTTT. Its protein is CATSVEGAGTGELFF.

The genes are TRBV19 and TRBJ1-1, with D tentatively TRBD1 (5 bases). The CDR3 totals 15 residues. Between the trimmed V and J ends, which lost 6 bases and 0 bases, there was a span of 14 bases. Germline CDR1 reads LNHDA; CDR2 reads SQIVND (reference sequence). CDR3 region: CASRSGGGMNTEAFF. The CDR3 bases are TGTGCCAGTAGATCTGGGGGAGGGATGAACACTGAAGCTTTCTTT.